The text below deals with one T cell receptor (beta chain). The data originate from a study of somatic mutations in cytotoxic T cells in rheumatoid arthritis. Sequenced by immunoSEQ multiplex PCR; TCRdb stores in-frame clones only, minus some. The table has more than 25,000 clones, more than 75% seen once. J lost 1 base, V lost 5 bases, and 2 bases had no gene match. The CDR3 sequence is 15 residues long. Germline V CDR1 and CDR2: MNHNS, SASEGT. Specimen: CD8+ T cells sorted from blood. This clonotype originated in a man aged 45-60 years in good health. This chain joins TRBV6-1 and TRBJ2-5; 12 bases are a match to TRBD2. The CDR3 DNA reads TGTGCCAGCAGTCTACTAGCGGGAGGCCAAGAGACCCAGTACTTC. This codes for CASSLLAGGQETQYF.